This record concerns one T cell receptor (beta chain) sequence. This clonotype was counted only a few times. There is no known antigen for this receptor. Base-call qualities are not available, and no considerably larger clone is one nucleotide away. Each patient had bone marrow sampled at the time of active disease. Bone marrow mononuclear cells were isolated by Ficoll-Hypaque density gradient centrifugation. CD138-negative cells were obtained by negative selection after labeling with CD138 magnetic microbeads on a MACS separator, removing myeloma plasma cells. Flow cytometry on an Attune NxT with CD138 antibodies was used to check the purity of the isolated cells. Total RNA was extracted with TRIzol reagent and quantified with a NanoDrop spectrophotometer. For each patient, the CD138-negative bone marrow sample underwent paired RNA-seq and IR-seq. TCR libraries were built from roughly 370 ng RNA with the Immunoverse kit, using molecular barcoded adaptors covering alpha/delta and beta/gamma chains. TCR library preparation used the same RNA that was used for transcriptome sequencing. An Illumina HiSeq 4000 with 2 x 150 cycles was used to sequence the TCR libraries. On the authors' methods: Using MiXCR, which included quality filtering and error correction, TCR reads were aligned to human V, D, J and C references and then assembled into CDR3 clonotypes. The tcR package in R was used to analyze clonotype counts and gene usage diversity. Raw mapping reads were checked after the RNA-seq reads had been mapped by STAR aligner version 2.5.3a onto the human GRCh37 genome. To test how sequencing depth affects detected clonotypes, IR-seq fastq files were randomly downsampled with Seqtk 1.3. TCRdb trimmed the raw reads at Q25, called clones with MiXCR and kept productive beta chains. CDR3 protein duplicates are merged, each entry listing the most common genes and DNA. The V and J calls, along with clone size, are taken from TCRdb and not from the paper's own processing. A total of about 24,000 distinct CDR3 sequences appear in this sample, approximately 22% of them only once. The leading ten clones occupy about half of the sample.

This record belongs to a study of read filtering for tumor transcriptome and immune sequencing (dated by TCRdb to the early 2020s). For the study in its entirety: The cohort had 17 male and 14 female patients with a mean age of about 66 years, ranging from about 40 to 85. By revised international staging, eight or nine patients were R-ISS I, 15 to 20 were R-ISS II and roughly 7 were R-ISS III. After DNase treatment, whole-transcriptome libraries were prepared with the TruSeq RNA Access Library Prep Kit. One of the main goals was to work out a read-filtering strategy for immune repertoire data, in particular whether clonotypes backed by only a single read should be removed. The study compared TCR repertoires from targeted immune repertoire sequencing and bulk whole-transcriptome sequencing run on the same bone marrow samples. Per sample, about 4.05 to 11 million TCR-region mapped reads were obtained with IR-seq, compared with only about 80 to 1,400 with RNA-seq.

General conclusions and limits of the study: IR-seq captured clonotypes at much higher depth and more reliably than RNA-seq, and smaller IR-seq throughput sufficed to identify most shared clonotypes. In IR-seq, around four fifths of clonotypes but approximately 3.7% of total reads were represented by single-read clonotypes, whereas in RNA-seq, about 69% of clonotypes and around 45% of reads were represented by single-read clonotypes. The correlation between IR-seq and RNA-seq shared clonotype proportions was increased by removal of single-read clonotypes. The sorted CD138-negative fraction was not purified T cells but a mixed bone marrow immune population.

Counted from cysteine to phenylalanine, this CDR3 has 15 amino acids. Solely the CDR3 DNA is kept, with 45 bases framed from the first base. V is pared back by 7 bases and J by 4 bases, with 18 bases lying between the germline termini. CDR1 is given as MDHEN and CDR2 as SYDVKM, both from the germline V gene. Sequenced input: a population of CD138-negative cells sorted from bone marrow. This sample's cell subset or site label indicates: bone marrow mononuclear cells depleted of CD138+ plasma/myeloma cells by negative magnetic selection. The rearrangement combines TRBV28 with TRBJ2-3; TRBD2 is a weak D gene call, 6 bases matching. This TCR came from a donor at least 40 years old with multiple myeloma. For the CDR3, the sequence is CASNLGGKGADTQYF. The DNA sequence is TGTGCCAGCAACCTGGGGGGAAAAGGGGCAGATACGCAGTATTTT.